Listed here are 3 T cell receptor beta chains from one sample, sequenced in a study of blood T cell repertoires in COVID-19. Sequencing used immunoSEQ multiplex PCR; TCRdb keeps in-frame clones, though not all of them. The repertoire holds fewer than 400,000 clones, with 87% as singletons. The sample was PBMCs or T cells enriched from blood (not recorded which). Receptors originate from a woman in her forties or fifties who had recovered from COVID-19.

This rearrangement joins TRBV2 to TRBJ1-2; 8 bases map to TRBD1. Germline assignment: CDR1 SNHLY and CDR2 FYNNEI. This CDR3 contains 13 residues. The V segment lost 5 bases and the J segment 3 bases; nucleotides outside the gene matches: 2. CDR3 amino acids: CASSLQGDYGYTF. CDR3 in DNA: TGTGCCAGCAGTTTACAGGGGGACTATGGCTACACCTTC.

The chain joins TRBV24-1 to TRBJ2-2, with D possibly being TRBD1 (5 bases). Germline CDR1 reads KGHDR; CDR2 reads SFDVKD. The CDR3 sequence is 13 residues long. Trimming shortened V by 4 bases and J by 4 bases, and 6 bases separated the two germline ends. CDR3 region: CATSDRATGELFF. The DNA for the CDR3 is TGTGCCACCAGTGACAGGGCCACCGGGGAGCTGTTTTTT.

CDR3 bases: TGTGCCACCAGTGATCCGACAGGGGTGGGCACCGGGGAGCTGTTTTTT. This gives the protein CATSDPTGVGTGELFF. J is TRBJ2-2 and V is TRBV24-1, with 8 bases identical to TRBD1. V was clipped by 3 bases and J by 4 bases; unmatched bases: 6. CDR1 KGHDR and CDR2 SFDVKD come from the germline V gene. The CDR3 is 16 residues long.